The rows below give T cell receptor beta chains drawn from one sample of a study of T cell responses to AZD1222 COVID-19 vaccine. Sequenced by immunoSEQ multiplex PCR; TCRdb stores in-frame clones only, minus some. The table has 190,000 or so clones, around 93% seen once. This specimen was peripheral blood, taken 28 days after the second AZD1222 dose. Receptor source: an adult who received the AZD1222 COVID-19 vaccine. Both conserved end residues are part of each CDR3. The D gene is left open where the match is weak. The size field is filled for only some rows; it gives once, few, many or a size class.

D gene: .
V gene: TRBV10-3
clone size: .
J gene: TRBJ1-2
CDR3 DNA: TGTGCCATCAGTGAGTCGGAACGGGATGGCTACACCTTC
CDR3 protein: CAISESERDGYTF

D gene: .
V gene: TRBV9
clone size: .
J gene: TRBJ2-3
CDR3 DNA: TGTGCCAGCAGCGTAGGGTCACTAAGCACAGATACGCAGTATTTT
CDR3 protein: CASSVGSLSTDTQYF

D gene: .
V gene: TRBV6-2/TRBV6-3
clone size: .
J gene: TRBJ2-5
CDR3 DNA: TGTGCCAGCAGTTACAATTCCCGCAGGGCGAACAGGGCGAGACAAGAGACCCAGTACTTC
CDR3 protein: CASSYNSRRANRARQETQYF

D gene: .
V gene: TRBV12-3/TRBV12-4
clone size: .
J gene: TRBJ1-4
CDR3 DNA: TGTGCCAGCAGTCGACAGCAACGGGAAAAACTGTTTTTT
CDR3 protein: CASSRQQREKLFF

D gene: .
V gene: TRBV5-4
clone size: .
J gene: TRBJ1-1
CDR3 DNA: TGTGCCAGCAGCTTGGTGCCGAACACTGAAGCTTTCTTT
CDR3 protein: CASSLVPNTEAFF

D gene: TRBD2
V gene: TRBV5-8
clone size: .
J gene: TRBJ2-7
CDR3 DNA: TGTGCCAGCAGCGTAACGACTAGCGGCTCTTCTTGGGAGCAGTACTTC
CDR3 protein: CASSVTTSGSSWEQYF

D gene: TRBD2
V gene: TRBV7-2
clone size: .
J gene: TRBJ2-7
CDR3 DNA: TGTGCCAGCAGCTTGGGGGGAGGGGCCGAGACCTACGAGCAGTACTTC
CDR3 protein: CASSLGGGAETYEQYF

D gene: .
V gene: TRBV10-3
clone size: .
J gene: TRBJ2-3
CDR3 DNA: TGTGCCATCAGTGAGTGGGCCGATACGCAGTATTTT
CDR3 protein: CAISEWADTQYF

D gene: .
V gene: TRBV27
clone size: .
J gene: TRBJ2-7
CDR3 DNA: TGTGCCGCCTCCCCAGGAAGCTCCTACGAGCAGTACTTC
CDR3 protein: CAASPGSSYEQYF

D gene: TRBD1
V gene: TRBV5-1
clone size: .
J gene: TRBJ2-7
CDR3 DNA: TGCGCCAGCAGGCGCGACAGGGGCGATAAGCAGTACTTC
CDR3 protein: CASRRDRGDKQYF

D gene: .
V gene: TRBV5-6
clone size: .
J gene: TRBJ1-1
CDR3 DNA: TGTGCCAGCAGCTTGCAGGGGAGCACTGAAGCTTTCTTT
CDR3 protein: CASSLQGSTEAFF

D gene: .
V gene: TRBV5-4
clone size: .
J gene: TRBJ1-1
CDR3 DNA: TGTGCCAGCAGCGGGGCGGCTCTGAACACTGAAGCTTTCTTT
CDR3 protein: CASSGAALNTEAFF

D gene: TRBD1
V gene: TRBV19
clone size: .
J gene: TRBJ1-5
CDR3 DNA: TGTGCCAGTAGTCCTGGGACAGGGACTAATCAGCCCCAGCATTTT
CDR3 protein: CASSPGTGTNQPQHF

D gene: .
V gene: TRBV28
clone size: .
J gene: TRBJ1-1
CDR3 DNA: TGTGCCAGCAGTGAGGGGAACACTGAAGCTTTCTTT
CDR3 protein: CASSEGNTEAFF

D gene: .
V gene: TRBV7-2
clone size: .
J gene: TRBJ2-2
CDR3 DNA: TGTGCCAGCAGCTTAGCGGTCACCGGGGAGCTGTTTTTT
CDR3 protein: CASSLAVTGELFF

D gene: TRBD1
V gene: TRBV4-1
clone size: .
J gene: TRBJ1-6
CDR3 DNA: TGCGCCAGCAGCCAGGGGGACAGGGGATTTAATAATTCACCCCTCCACTTT
CDR3 protein: CASSQGDRGFNNSPLHF

D gene: TRBD1
V gene: TRBV3-1/TRBV3-2
clone size: .
J gene: TRBJ2-5
CDR3 DNA: TGTGCCAGCAGCCAAGAATGGGACAGGGAAGGGGAGACCCAGTACTTC
CDR3 protein: CASSQEWDREGETQYF

D gene: .
V gene: TRBV3-1/TRBV3-2
clone size: .
J gene: TRBJ1-1
CDR3 DNA: TGTGCCAGCAGTCAAATTTTACTGGGGGGGAACACTGAAGCTTTCTTT
CDR3 protein: CASSQILLGGNTEAFF

D gene: .
V gene: TRBV6-5
clone size: .
J gene: TRBJ1-6
CDR3 DNA: TGTGCCAGCAACAGCTATAATTCACCCCTCCACTTT
CDR3 protein: CASNSYNSPLHF

D gene: .
V gene: TRBV10-3
clone size: few
J gene: TRBJ1-3
CDR3 DNA: TGTGCCATCAGTGGAACCAGTAAGGGTGGAAACACCATATATTTT
CDR3 protein: CAISGTSKGGNTIYF

D gene: .
V gene: TRBV7-9
clone size: .
J gene: TRBJ1-2
CDR3 DNA: TGTGCCAGCAGCTTAGCTCGGGGGTCAGGCTACACCTTC
CDR3 protein: CASSLARGSGYTF

D gene: TRBD2
V gene: TRBV10-1
clone size: .
J gene: TRBJ2-3
CDR3 DNA: TGCGCCAGCGCTAGCGGGGGCACAGATACGCAGTATTTT
CDR3 protein: CASASGGTDTQYF

D gene: .
V gene: TRBV2
clone size: .
J gene: TRBJ1-5
CDR3 DNA: TGTGCCAGCGGGGGGGAATGGAATCAGCCCCAGCATTTT
CDR3 protein: CASGGEWNQPQHF

D gene: .
V gene: TRBV30
clone size: .
J gene: TRBJ2-3
CDR3 DNA: TGTGCCTGGAGTGTAGGCGGGGATACGCAGTATTTT
CDR3 protein: CAWSVGGDTQYF

D gene: .
V gene: TRBV7-6
clone size: .
J gene: TRBJ1-6
CDR3 DNA: TGTGCCAGCAGCTTAGAAACAGGCTATAATTCACCCCTCCACTTT
CDR3 protein: CASSLETGYNSPLHF

D gene: TRBD1
V gene: TRBV11-2
clone size: .
J gene: TRBJ1-2
CDR3 DNA: TGTGCCAGCAGCTTCGGACAGGAAGGCAACTATGGCTACACCTTC
CDR3 protein: CASSFGQEGNYGYTF

D gene: TRBD1
V gene: TRBV2
clone size: .
J gene: TRBJ2-1
CDR3 DNA: TGTGCCAGCCAACAGGGGGCGCGTAATGAGCAGTTCTTC
CDR3 protein: CASQQGARNEQFF

D gene: .
V gene: TRBV9
clone size: .
J gene: TRBJ2-2
CDR3 DNA: TGTGCCAGCAGCCCCCGGGGTGCAAACACCGGGGAGCTGTTTTTT
CDR3 protein: CASSPRGANTGELFF

D gene: .
V gene: TRBV5-8
clone size: .
J gene: TRBJ1-1
CDR3 DNA: TGTGCCAGCAGCTTGCAACTTCTGAACACTGAAGCTTTCTTT
CDR3 protein: CASSLQLLNTEAFF

D gene: .
V gene: TRBV30
clone size: .
J gene: TRBJ1-3
CDR3 DNA: TGTGCCTGGGGGGTGGGGGCCGGAAACACCATATATTTT
CDR3 protein: CAWGVGAGNTIYF

D gene: .
V gene: TRBV12-1
clone size: .
J gene: TRBJ1-5
CDR3 DNA: TGTGCCAGTAATGATCAGGAGACAGGGAAGGTACGGGTGGGCCAGCCCCAGCATTTT
CDR3 protein: CASNDQETGKVRVGQPQHF

D gene: .
V gene: TRBV28
clone size: .
J gene: TRBJ1-1
CDR3 DNA: TGTGCCAGCAGTTTAGTGGGGTCGGACACTGAAGCTTTCTTT
CDR3 protein: CASSLVGSDTEAFF

D gene: TRBD1
V gene: TRBV2
clone size: .
J gene: TRBJ1-2
CDR3 DNA: TGTGCCAACCCGGGACAGTATGGCTACACCTTC
CDR3 protein: CANPGQYGYTF

D gene: .
V gene: TRBV19
clone size: .
J gene: TRBJ1-3
CDR3 DNA: TGTGCCAGTAGTACCCAGGGATCCGGAAACACCATATATTTT
CDR3 protein: CASSTQGSGNTIYF

D gene: .
V gene: TRBV27
clone size: once
J gene: TRBJ2-3
CDR3 DNA: TGTGCCAGCAGTTTAGCCAGGGTCACAGATACGCAGTATTTT
CDR3 protein: CASSLARVTDTQYF

D gene: .
V gene: TRBV18
clone size: .
J gene: TRBJ2-3
CDR3 DNA: TGTGCCAGCTCACCACCGTCTTCCACACGCACAGATACGCAGTATTTT
CDR3 protein: CASSPPSSTRTDTQYF

D gene: TRBD1
V gene: TRBV6-5
clone size: .
J gene: TRBJ1-1
CDR3 DNA: TGTGCCAGCAGTTACTCGACAGGGCAAGAAGCTTTCTTT
CDR3 protein: CASSYSTGQEAFF

D gene: TRBD2
V gene: TRBV6-5
clone size: once
J gene: TRBJ2-7
CDR3 DNA: TGTGCCAGCAGCCCGGGAGGGCGGGGCTACGAGCAGTACTTC
CDR3 protein: CASSPGGRGYEQYF

D gene: TRBD1
V gene: TRBV7-2
clone size: .
J gene: TRBJ1-2
CDR3 DNA: TGTGCCAGCAGCTTAGGAGGGACAGGGAGGGGCTACACCTTC
CDR3 protein: CASSLGGTGRGYTF

D gene: .
V gene: TRBV6-5
clone size: .
J gene: TRBJ1-1
CDR3 DNA: TGTGCCAGCAGTTCTCCCACTGAAGCTTTCTTT
CDR3 protein: CASSSPTEAFF

D gene: TRBD2
V gene: TRBV14
clone size: .
J gene: TRBJ2-1
CDR3 DNA: TGTGCCAGCAGCCAAGAACTAGCGAGGTACAATGAGCAGTTCTTC
CDR3 protein: CASSQELARYNEQFF

D gene: .
V gene: TRBV18
clone size: .
J gene: TRBJ1-6
CDR3 DNA: TGTGCCAGCTCACCGCGAACAGGGTACTATAATTCACCCCTCCACTTT
CDR3 protein: CASSPRTGYYNSPLHF

D gene: .
V gene: TRBV6-5
clone size: .
J gene: TRBJ1-4
CDR3 DNA: TGTGCCAGCAGTCTACAGGGTTTGGGTGAAAAACTGTTTTTT
CDR3 protein: CASSLQGLGEKLFF

D gene: .
V gene: TRBV2
clone size: .
J gene: TRBJ1-4
CDR3 DNA: TGTGCCAGCAGGGGTCTTAATGAAAAACTGTTTTTT
CDR3 protein: CASRGLNEKLFF

D gene: .
V gene: TRBV30
clone size: .
J gene: TRBJ2-7
CDR3 DNA: TGTGCCTGGAGTGTAGAGGGCTTCGAGCAGTACTTC
CDR3 protein: CAWSVEGFEQYF